This T cell receptor beta chain came from a study of chemoradiotherapy in HPV16-positive cancers. This clone is a singleton in its sample. The CDR3 is 15 amino acids. Looked up from germline, CDR1 is SGDLS and CDR2 is YYNGEE. V was trimmed by 2 bases and J by 7 bases, leaving 13 bases between them. The table came from immunoSEQ multiplex PCR; TCRdb's copy has only in-frame clones and leaves some out. This sample has 20,000 to 25,000 clones; 80% to 90% occur once, and the top ten carry about 5.6%. This clonotype was obtained from a human donor with HPV-associated anogenital cancer. The chain couples TRBV9 to TRBJ1-6; no firm D call. This material consisted of blood, taken from a patient who underwent chemoradiotherapy. CDR3 coding DNA: TGTGCCAGCAGCGTTAGGGCTGTGGAGAATTCACCCCTCCACTTT. Residues: CASSVRAVENSPLHF.